The next 2 T cell receptor beta chains were all read from a single sample in a study of OX40 agonist ivuxolimab in advanced cancers. The repertoire was sequenced with immunoSEQ multiplex PCR; TCRdb's copy has only in-frame clones and lacks some. The sample has 31,000 or so clones; just under 90% are singletons. The material was CD4+ or CD8+ T cells sorted from blood, obtained in a trial of the OX40 agonist ivuxolimab. The receptors were gathered from an adult with an advanced solid tumor such as melanoma, head and neck, liver or kidney cancer.

This chain connects TRBV4-1 to TRBJ2-7; the D is unclear. CDR3 length: 12 residues. CDR1 is MGHRA and CDR2 is YSYEKL in the germline V gene. The ends were cut back, 4 bases at V and 3 bases at J, with 7 bases in the middle. DNA for the CDR3: TGCGCCAGCAGCCCTTACATCTACGAGCAGTACTTC. The encoded protein is CASSPYIYEQYF.

The chain carries TRBV4-1 and TRBJ2-6, with D possibly matching TRBD1 (6 bases). Trimming removed 4 bases from V and 1 base from J, with 8 bases in between. This CDR3 has 15 residues. CDR1 MGHRA and CDR2 YSYEKL come from the germline V gene. The CDR3 sequence: CASSPQGSGANVLTF. CDR3 coding DNA: TGCGCCAGCAGCCCACAGGGTTCTGGGGCCAACGTCCTGACTTTC.